The 17 T cell receptor beta chains given below trace back to one sample, sequenced in a study of Ad26.COV2.S vaccination and SARS-CoV-2 variants. Sequenced by immunoSEQ multiplex PCR; TCRdb stores in-frame clones only, minus some. The sample consists of around 450,000 clones, roughly nine tenths of them appearing once. Treatment described: some 20 received Ad26.COV2.S at low or high dose, single or two shots; 5 received placebo; per-sample allocation not given. Samples analyzed were those drawn on day 63 after the first vaccine or placebo injection. Sequenced material: peripheral blood, taken in a trial of Ad26.COV2.S vaccine versus placebo. Every receptor here comes from a person aged 18-60 years who received the Ad26.COV2.S COVID-19 vaccine or a placebo.

The V gene is TRBV7-9, the J gene TRBJ2-7, with D uncertain. V gave up 5 bases and J gave up 3 bases, with 20 bases separating them. Looked up from germline, CDR1 is SEHNR and CDR2 is FQNEAQ (reference sequence). CDR3 length equals 16 residues. The CDR3, as DNA: TGTGCCAGCAGCCCTACTACCAAATACTCCCGCTACGAGCAGTACTTC. Translating gives CASSPTTKYSRYEQYF.

The chain combines TRBV21-1 with TRBJ2-1; the table's D call TRBD2 went unverified against the DNA. TRBV21-1 is an annotated pseudogene. The CDR3 is 12 amino acids. DNA of the CDR3: TGTGCCGCGCAGCGGGTTGACAATGAGCAGTTCTTC. Translated: CAAQRVDNEQFF.

This sequence joins TRBV5-1 and TRBJ1-6; a possible D gene is TRBD1 (5 bases). The CDR3 length is 17 residues. Trimming cost V 5 bases and J 0 bases, with 15 bases left between them. In germline, CDR1 is SGHRS, CDR2 YFSETQ. The CDR3 DNA follows: TGCGCCAGCAGATCTGGGACCGCCGGCTCCTATAATTCACCCCTCCACTTT. It is translated as CASRSGTAGSYNSPLHF.

The chain has TRBV5-1 and TRBJ1-4, with 7 bases fitting TRBD1. V was pared by 2 bases and J by 7 bases, with 5 bases of the junction left unmatched. CDR1 SGHRS and CDR2 YFSETQ come from the germline V gene. The CDR3 runs to 14 residues. This CDR3 reads CASSFYRGTEKLFF. Written as DNA, the CDR3 is TGCGCCAGCAGCTTCTACAGGGGTACTGAAAAACTGTTTTTT.

The J gene is TRBJ2-2, the V gene TRBV5-6; D is possibly TRBD1 (5 bases). V was shortened by 0 bases and J by 3 bases, with 9 bases between the two germline ends. The CDR3 has 15 amino acids. The germline gives CDR1 SGHDT, CDR2 YYEEEE. CDR3 bases: TGTGCCAGCAGCTTGGAAGGGGTGTACACCGGGGAGCTGTTTTTT. Amino acid sequence: CASSLEGVYTGELFF.

This sequence joins TRBV2 and TRBJ1-6; D is perhaps TRBD1 (6 bases). Trimming took 7 bases from V and 4 from J, leaving 17 bases between them. The germline V gene has CDR1 SNHLY and CDR2 FYNNEI. The CDR3 loop spans 16 amino acids. The CDR3 loop is CASTLRGTKYNSPLHF. CDR3 in DNA: TGTGCCAGCACCCTGAGGGGGACAAAGTATAATTCACCCCTCCACTTT.

The chain carries TRBV9 and TRBJ2-3; 9 nucleotides agree with TRBD1. This CDR3 contains 15 residues. Germline V CDR1 and CDR2: SGDLS, YYNGEE. V shed 4 bases and J 1 base; nucleotides not matched to a gene: 4. The CDR3 sequence is CASSPRTGGTDTQYF. The CDR3 nucleotides are TGTGCCAGCAGCCCCCGGACAGGGGGCACAGATACGCAGTATTTT.

V usage is TRBV30 and J usage is TRBJ2-1, with D unresolved. Germline V gene data show CDR1 as GTSNPN and CDR2 as SVGIG (reference sequence). This CDR3 region has 14 residues. V was clipped by 5 bases and J by 4 bases, with 15 bases between them. Here the CDR3 DNA reads TGTGCCTGGGGAGTGGGTAGCTATTACAATGAGCAGTTCTTC. This encodes CAWGVGSYYNEQFF.

The gene calls are TRBV18 and TRBJ2-6, with D unresolved. V lost 3 bases, J lost 7 bases, and 10 bases lay in between. The CDR3 length is 14 residues. Germline V gene sequence: CDR1 KGHSH, CDR2 LQKENI. The CDR3 spells CASSPNSGANVLTF. For the CDR3, the DNA is TGTGCCAGCTCACCGAACAGTGGAGCCAACGTCCTGACTTTC.

The chain recombines TRBV12-3 or TRBV12-4 with TRBJ1-4; D unclear. Trimming left V 8 bases short and J 10 bases short, with 11 bases between. This CDR3 spans 11 amino acids. DNA for the CDR3: TGTGCCAGCCGCGAGAAGGGAAAACTGTTTTTT. Its translation: CASREKGKLFF.

The rearrangement joins TRBV20-1 to TRBJ2-3; no firm D call. Germline CDR1 is DFQATT and CDR2 is SNEGSKA (reference sequence). Trimming took 6 bases from V and 5 from J, leaving 9 bases between them. The CDR3 spans 11 residues. CDR3 in amino acids: CSAPRIDTQYF. As DNA, the CDR3 is TGCAGTGCCCCCCGTATAGATACGCAGTATTTT.

The chain has TRBV5-1 and TRBJ1-2; the D is unclear. Trimming took off 5 bases at V and 0 bases at J, with 8 bases between the two ends. Germline V CDR1 and CDR2: SGHRS, YFSETQ. The CDR3 covers 13 residues. The CDR3 DNA sequence: TGCGCCAGCAGTTTGCGGGCTAACTATGGCTACACCTTC. Translating gives CASSLRANYGYTF.

Remarks on this clone: The sample holds other DNA sequences that translate to the same CDR3. The chain has TRBV18 and TRBJ1-1; D is unresolved. The CDR3 loop spans 13 amino acids. The V gene's germline CDR1 is KGHSH and CDR2 LQKENI. Between the trimmed V and J ends, which lost 3 bases and 0 bases, there was a span of 5 bases. CDR3 region: CASSPTLNTEAFF. Here the CDR3 DNA reads TGTGCCAGCTCACCTACACTGAACACTGAAGCTTTCTTT.

The chain is built from TRBV7-9 and TRBJ2-6, with D maybe TRBD1 (6 bases). CDR1 SEHNR and CDR2 FQNEAQ come from the germline V gene (reference sequence). V shed 5 bases and J shed 0 bases, with 17 bases lying between them. This CDR3 comprises 18 residues. CDR3 residues: CASSKLTGDYSGANVLTF. CDR3 sequence (DNA): TGTGCCAGCAGCAAGTTGACAGGAGACTACTCTGGGGCCAACGTCCTGACTTTC. The whole variable domain, remainder taken from reference TRBV7-9 and TRBJ2-6, is DTGVSQNPRHKITKRGQNVTFRCDPISEHNRLYWYRQTLGQGPEFLTYFQNEAQLEKSRLLSDRFSAERPKGSFSTLEIQRTEQGDSAMYLCASSKLTGDYSGANVLTFGAGSRLTVL.

This clone was detected only a few times. The V call is TRBV7-9, the J call TRBJ2-3; a weak D match, TRBD2 (7 bases). CDR1 SEHNR and CDR2 FQNEAQ come from the germline V gene (reference sequence). This CDR3 has 17 residues. V was shortened by 1 base and J by 2 bases, with 16 bases between the two germline ends. CDR3 nucleotide sequence: TGTGCCAGCAGCTTAGGGGCGCGGGGGCCAGACACAGATACGCAGTATTTT. Translating it yields CASSLGARGPDTDTQYF.

The V call is TRBV7-2, the J call TRBJ2-5; no definite D call. Germline V gene data show CDR1 as SGHTA and CDR2 as FQGNSA. The CDR3 is made up of 14 amino acids. Trimming pared 3 bases from V and 4 bases from J, leaving 12 bases between. CDR3 region: CASSFNLGGETQYF. The CDR3 DNA reads as TGTGCCAGCAGCTTTAATCTGGGTGGAGAGACCCAGTACTTC.

The chain carries TRBV18 and TRBJ2-1; the match to TRBD2 covers 10 bases. Germline values: CDR1 KGHSH, CDR2 LQKENI. The CDR3 consists of 15 residues. Trimming removed 1 base from V and 9 bases from J; junction bases left unmatched: 6. The CDR3 reads CASSPQGTSVIEQFF. For the CDR3, the DNA is TGTGCCAGCTCACCACAGGGGACTAGCGTGATTGAGCAGTTCTTC.